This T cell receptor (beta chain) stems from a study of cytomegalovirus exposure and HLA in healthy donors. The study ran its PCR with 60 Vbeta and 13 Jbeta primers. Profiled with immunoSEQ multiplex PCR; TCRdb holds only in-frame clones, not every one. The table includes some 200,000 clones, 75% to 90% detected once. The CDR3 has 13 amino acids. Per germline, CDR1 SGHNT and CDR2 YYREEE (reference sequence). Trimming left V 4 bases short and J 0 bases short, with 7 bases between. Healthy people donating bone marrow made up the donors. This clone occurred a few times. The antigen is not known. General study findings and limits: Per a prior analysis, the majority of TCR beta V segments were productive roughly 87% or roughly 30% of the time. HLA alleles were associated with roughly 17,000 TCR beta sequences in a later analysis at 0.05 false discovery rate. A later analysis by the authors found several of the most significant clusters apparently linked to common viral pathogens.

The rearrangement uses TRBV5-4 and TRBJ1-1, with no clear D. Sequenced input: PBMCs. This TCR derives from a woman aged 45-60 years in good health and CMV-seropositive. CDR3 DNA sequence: TGTGCCAGCAGCGGAGAGATGAACACTGAAGCTTTCTTT. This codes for CASSGEMNTEAFF.